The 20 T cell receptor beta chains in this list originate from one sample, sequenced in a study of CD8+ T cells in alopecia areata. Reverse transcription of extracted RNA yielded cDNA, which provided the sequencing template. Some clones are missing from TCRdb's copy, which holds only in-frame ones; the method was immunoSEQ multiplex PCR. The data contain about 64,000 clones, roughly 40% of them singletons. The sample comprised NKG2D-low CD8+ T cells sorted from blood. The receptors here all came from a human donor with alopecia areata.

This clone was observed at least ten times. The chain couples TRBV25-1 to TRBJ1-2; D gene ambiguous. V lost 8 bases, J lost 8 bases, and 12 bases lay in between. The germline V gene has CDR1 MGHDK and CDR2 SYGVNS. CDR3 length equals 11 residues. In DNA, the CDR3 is TGTGCCAGCGGCTCCGCTGCCGGCTACACCTTC. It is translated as CASGSAAGYTF.

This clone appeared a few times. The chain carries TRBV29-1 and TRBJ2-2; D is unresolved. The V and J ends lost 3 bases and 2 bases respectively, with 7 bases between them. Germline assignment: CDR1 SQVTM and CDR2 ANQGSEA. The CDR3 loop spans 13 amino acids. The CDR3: CSVEGTNTGELFF. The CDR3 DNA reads TGCAGCGTTGAGGGAACCAACACCGGGGAGCTGTTTTTT.

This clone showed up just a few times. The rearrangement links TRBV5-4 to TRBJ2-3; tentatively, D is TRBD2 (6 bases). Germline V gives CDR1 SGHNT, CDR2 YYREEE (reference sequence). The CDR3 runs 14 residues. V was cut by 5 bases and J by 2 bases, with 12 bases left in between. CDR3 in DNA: TGTGCCAGCAGGGGCGGGACCCTCACAGATACGCAGTATTTT. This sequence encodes CASRGGTLTDTQYF.

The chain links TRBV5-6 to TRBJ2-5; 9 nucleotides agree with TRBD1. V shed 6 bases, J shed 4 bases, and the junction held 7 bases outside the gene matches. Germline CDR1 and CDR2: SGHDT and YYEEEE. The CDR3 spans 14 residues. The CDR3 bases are TGTGCCAGCAATCCTCACAGGGGGCCAGAGACCCAGTACTTC. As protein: CASNPHRGPETQYF.

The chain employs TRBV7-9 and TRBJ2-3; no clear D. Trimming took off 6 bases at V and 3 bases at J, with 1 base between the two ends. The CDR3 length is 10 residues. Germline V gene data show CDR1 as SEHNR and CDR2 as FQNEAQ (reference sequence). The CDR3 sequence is CASRTDTQYF. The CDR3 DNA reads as TGTGCCAGCAGGACAGATACGCAGTATTTT. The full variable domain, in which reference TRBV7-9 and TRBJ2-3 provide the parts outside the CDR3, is DTGVSQNPRHKITKRGQNVTFRCDPISEHNRLYWYRQTLGQGPEFLTYFQNEAQLEKSRLLSDRFSAERPKGSFSTLEIQRTEQGDSAMYLCASRTDTQYFGPGTRLTVL.

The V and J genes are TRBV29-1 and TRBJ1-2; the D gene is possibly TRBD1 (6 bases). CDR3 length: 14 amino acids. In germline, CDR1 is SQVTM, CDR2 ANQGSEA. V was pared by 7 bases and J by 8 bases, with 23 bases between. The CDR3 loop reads CSAYLTGTTEGYTF. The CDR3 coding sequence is TGCAGCGCCTACCTTACAGGGACAACGGAGGGCTACACCTTC.

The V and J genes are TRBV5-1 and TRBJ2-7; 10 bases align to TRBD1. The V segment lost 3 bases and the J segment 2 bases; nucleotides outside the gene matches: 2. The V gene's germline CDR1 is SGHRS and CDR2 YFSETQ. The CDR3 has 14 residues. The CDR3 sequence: CASSSGQGPYEQYF. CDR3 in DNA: TGCGCCAGCAGCTCGGGACAGGGGCCCTACGAGCAGTACTTC.

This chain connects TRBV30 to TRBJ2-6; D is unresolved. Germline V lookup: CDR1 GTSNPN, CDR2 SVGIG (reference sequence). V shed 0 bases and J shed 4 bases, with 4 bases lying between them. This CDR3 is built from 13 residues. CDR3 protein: CAWSVGGANVLTF. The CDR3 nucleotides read TGTGCCTGGAGTGTAGGGGGGGCCAACGTCCTGACTTTC.

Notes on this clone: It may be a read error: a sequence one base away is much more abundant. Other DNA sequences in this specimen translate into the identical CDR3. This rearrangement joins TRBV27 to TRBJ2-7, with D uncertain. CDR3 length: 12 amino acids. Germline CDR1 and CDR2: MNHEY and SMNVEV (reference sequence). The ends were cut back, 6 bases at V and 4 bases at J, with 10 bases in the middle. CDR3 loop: CASSPGPYEQYF. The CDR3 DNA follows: TGTGCCAGCAGCCCCGGGCCTTACGAGCAGTACTTC.

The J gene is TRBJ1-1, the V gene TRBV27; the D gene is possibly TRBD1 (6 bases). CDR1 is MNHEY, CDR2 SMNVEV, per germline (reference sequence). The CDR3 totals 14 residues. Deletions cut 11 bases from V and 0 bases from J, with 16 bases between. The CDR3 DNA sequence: TGTGCCTCACGAGAAGGGGGGCTGAACACTGAAGCTTTCTTT. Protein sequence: CASREGGLNTEAFF.

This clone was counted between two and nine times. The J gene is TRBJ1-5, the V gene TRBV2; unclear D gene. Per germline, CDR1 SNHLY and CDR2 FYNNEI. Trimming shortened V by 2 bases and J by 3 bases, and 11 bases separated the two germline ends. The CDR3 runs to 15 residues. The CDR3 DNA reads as TGTGCCAGCAGTGAAATGTTGGGCCCCAATCAGCCCCAGCATTTT. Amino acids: CASSEMLGPNQPQHF.

This chain's CDR3 is CASSSPTQLAGGWTDTQYF. The DNA for the CDR3 is TGTGCCAGCAGTTCTCCCACCCAACTAGCGGGAGGGTGGACAGATACGCAGTATTTT. The rearrangement links TRBV2 to TRBJ2-3, with TRBD2 matching 13 bases. The CDR3 length is 19 residues. CDR1 and CDR2 from the germline V gene are SNHLY and FYNNEI. The V segment lost 5 bases and the J segment 3 bases; nucleotides outside the gene matches: 14.

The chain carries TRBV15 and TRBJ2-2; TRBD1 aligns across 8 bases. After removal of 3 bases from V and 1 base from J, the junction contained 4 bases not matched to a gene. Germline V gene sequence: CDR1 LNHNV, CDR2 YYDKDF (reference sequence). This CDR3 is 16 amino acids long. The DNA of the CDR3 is TGTGCCACCAGCAGGCCAGGACAGGGGAACACCGGGGAGCTGTTTTTT. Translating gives CATSRPGQGNTGELFF.

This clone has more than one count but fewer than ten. The CDR3 DNA reads as TGCGCCAGCAGCCCTACAGGGGGACCCACCGGGGAGCTGTTTTTT. Translating it yields CASSPTGGPTGELFF. V and J are TRBV4-3 and TRBJ2-2; 8 nucleotides match TRBD1. V gave up 4 bases and J gave up 4 bases; unmatched junction bases: 5. This CDR3 spans 15 amino acids. Germline CDR1 is LGHNA and CDR2 is YSLEER.

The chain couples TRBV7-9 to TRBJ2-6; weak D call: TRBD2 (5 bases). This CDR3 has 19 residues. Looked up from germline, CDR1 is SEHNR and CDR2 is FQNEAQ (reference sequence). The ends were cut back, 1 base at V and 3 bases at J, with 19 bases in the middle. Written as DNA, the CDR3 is TGTGCCAGCAGCTTAGGGTATTCCGTCCGAGGGTATGGGGCCAACGTCCTGACTTTC. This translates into CASSLGYSVRGYGANVLTF.

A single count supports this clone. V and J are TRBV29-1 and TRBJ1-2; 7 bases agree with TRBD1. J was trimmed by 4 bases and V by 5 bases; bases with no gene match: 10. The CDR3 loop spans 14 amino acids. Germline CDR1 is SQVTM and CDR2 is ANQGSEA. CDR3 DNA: TGCAGCGTTTATCCCACAGGGGCCGGCTATGGCTACACCTTC. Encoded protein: CSVYPTGAGYGYTF.

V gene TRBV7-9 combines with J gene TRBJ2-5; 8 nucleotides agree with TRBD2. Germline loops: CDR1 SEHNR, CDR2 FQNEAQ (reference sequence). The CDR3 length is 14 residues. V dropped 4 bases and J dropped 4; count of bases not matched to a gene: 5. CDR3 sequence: CASSSRGGRETQYF. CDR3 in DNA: TGTGCCAGCAGCTCACGGGGGGGACGAGAGACCCAGTACTTC. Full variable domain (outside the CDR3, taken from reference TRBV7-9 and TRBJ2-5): DTGVSQNPRHKITKRGQNVTFRCDPISEHNRLYWYRQTLGQGPEFLTYFQNEAQLEKSRLLSDRFSAERPKGSFSTLEIQRTEQGDSAMYLCASSSRGGRETQYFGPGTRLLVL.

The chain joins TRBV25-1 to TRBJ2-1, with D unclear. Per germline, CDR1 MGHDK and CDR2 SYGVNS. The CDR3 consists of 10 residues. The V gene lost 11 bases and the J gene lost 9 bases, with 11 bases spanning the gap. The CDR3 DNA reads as TGTGCCTCCGGTCGTGGTGAGCAGTTCTTC. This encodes CASGRGEQFF.

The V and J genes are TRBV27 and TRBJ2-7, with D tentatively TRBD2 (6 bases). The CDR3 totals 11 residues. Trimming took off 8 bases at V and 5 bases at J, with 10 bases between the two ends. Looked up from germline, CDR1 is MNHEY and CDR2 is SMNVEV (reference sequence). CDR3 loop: CASGGKHEQYF. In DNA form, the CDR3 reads TGTGCCAGCGGCGGGAAGCACGAGCAGTACTTC.

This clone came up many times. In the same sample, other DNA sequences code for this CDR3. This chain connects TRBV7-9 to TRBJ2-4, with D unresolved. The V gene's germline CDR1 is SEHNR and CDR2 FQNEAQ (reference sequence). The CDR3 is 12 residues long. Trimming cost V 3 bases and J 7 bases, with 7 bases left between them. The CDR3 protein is CASSLDPNIQYF. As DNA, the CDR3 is TGTGCCAGCAGCTTGGACCCGAACATTCAGTACTTC. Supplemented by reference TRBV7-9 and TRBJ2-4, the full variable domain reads DTGVSQNPRHKITKRGQNVTFRCDPISEHNRLYWYRQTLGQGPEFLTYFQNEAQLEKSRLLSDRFSAERPKGSFSTLEIQRTEQGDSAMYLCASSLDPNIQYFGAGTRLSVL.